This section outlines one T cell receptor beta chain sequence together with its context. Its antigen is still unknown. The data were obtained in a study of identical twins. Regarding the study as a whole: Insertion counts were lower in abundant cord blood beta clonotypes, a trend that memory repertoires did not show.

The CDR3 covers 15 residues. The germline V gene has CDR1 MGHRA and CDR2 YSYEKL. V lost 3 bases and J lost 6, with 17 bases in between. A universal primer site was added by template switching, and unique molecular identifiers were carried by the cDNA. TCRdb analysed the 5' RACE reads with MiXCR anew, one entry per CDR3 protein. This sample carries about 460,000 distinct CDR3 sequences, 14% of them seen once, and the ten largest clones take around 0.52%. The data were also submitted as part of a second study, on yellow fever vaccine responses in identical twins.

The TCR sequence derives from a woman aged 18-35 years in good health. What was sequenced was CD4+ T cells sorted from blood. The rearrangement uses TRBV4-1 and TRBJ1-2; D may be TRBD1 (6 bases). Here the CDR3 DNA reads TGCGCCAGCAGCCATCCACAGGGAGACGAGGATGGCTACACCTTC. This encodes CASSHPQGDEDGYTF.